The present T cell receptor (beta chain) was sequenced within a study of Tregs in tolerant kidney transplant recipients. Only in-frame clones appear in the TCRdb table, and some are missing; sequencing was by immunoSEQ multiplex PCR. In the table there are roughly 64,000 clones, roughly 86% of which are singletons. The ends were cut back, 5 bases at V and 3 bases at J, with 26 bases in the middle. Germline CDR1 SGHVS, CDR2 FNYEAQ. There are 18 residues in the CDR3. Recipients received nonmyeloablative bone marrow transplants from related graft donors, with transient mixed chimerism. Unstimulated regulatory T cells (CD4+CD25+CD127-), CD4+CD25- non-regulatory cells, CD4 and CD8 cells were FACS-sorted from thawed PBMCs.

The chain recombines TRBV7-6 with TRBJ2-7; D is perhaps TRBD2 (6 bases). The sequence was collected from a human patient who received a combined kidney and bone marrow transplant. These T cells may partly come from the graft donor. The sequencing here drew on CD4+ T cells from blood (PBMCs), taken 6 months after the transplant. CDR3 in amino acids: CASSPGLPHALRYYEQYF. CDR3 coding DNA: TGTGCCAGCAGCCCGGGACTTCCCCACGCTTTACGTTACTACGAGCAGTACTTC.